This entry lists 25 T cell receptor beta chains sequenced from one sample in a study of cytomegalovirus exposure and HLA in healthy donors. The PCR contained 60 Vbeta and 13 Jbeta primers. Some clones are missing from TCRdb's copy, which holds only in-frame ones; the method was immunoSEQ multiplex PCR. Here the sample spans about 100,000 clones, roughly 70% being singletons. Sequenced input: PBMCs. These receptors originate from a woman between 18 and 29 years old in good health and CMV-seropositive.

The chain employs TRBV18 and TRBJ2-5; D is undetermined. CDR3 length equals 14 residues. V shed 4 bases and J shed 3 bases, with 12 bases lying between them. Per germline, CDR1 KGHSH and CDR2 LQKENI. The CDR3 is CASSHSYEKETQYF. CDR3 nucleotide sequence: TGTGCCAGCTCACACAGTTATGAGAAAGAGACCCAGTACTTC.

Only a few counts were recorded for this clone. The chain has TRBV6-5 and TRBJ2-6; D not certain. V was cut by 2 bases and J by 0 bases, with 8 bases left in between. This CDR3 is 16 amino acids long. Per germline, CDR1 MNHEY and CDR2 SVGAGI. CDR3 in amino acids: CASSYNLVSGANVLTF. Written as DNA, the CDR3 is TGTGCCAGCAGTTACAACCTAGTCTCTGGGGCCAACGTCCTGACTTTC.

This sequence joins TRBV10-2 and TRBJ2-3, with D maybe TRBD1 (6 bases). The CDR3 has 17 amino acids. Germline V gene sequence: CDR1 WSHSY, CDR2 SAAADI. The germline V and J ends were trimmed by 6 bases and 3 bases, with 22 bases remaining between them. CDR3 region: CASRKGVQVVGTDTQYF. DNA of the CDR3: TGCGCCAGCAGAAAGGGGGTGCAGGTCGTTGGAACAGATACGCAGTATTTT.

In this sample, this clone turned up once. J is TRBJ2-7 and V is TRBV14, with TRBD2 identical over 10 bases. After removal of 3 bases from V and 5 bases from J, the junction contained 13 bases not matched to a gene. The CDR3 sequence is 17 residues long. Germline V lookup: CDR1 SGHDN, CDR2 FVKESK. The CDR3 region has the DNA TGTGCCAGCAGCCATTCCCTTCTAGCGGGGGCTGGCCACGAGCAGTACTTC. It translates to CASSHSLLAGAGHEQYF.

The chain combines TRBV10-3 with TRBJ1-2; 9 bases agree with TRBD1. V dropped 0 bases and J dropped 2; count of bases not matched to a gene: 1. The length of the CDR3 is 15 residues. Germline V gene lookup returns CDR1 ENHRY and CDR2 SYGVKD. CDR3 in DNA: TGTGCCATCAGTGAGTCGACAGGGGGAAACTATGGCTACACCTTC. As protein: CAISESTGGNYGYTF.

This sequence joins TRBV19 and TRBJ1-5; no firm D call. Trimming left V 2 bases short and J 6 bases short, with 8 bases between. This CDR3 is built from 13 residues. Germline CDR1 and CDR2: LNHDA and SQIVND (reference sequence). CDR3 nucleotides: TGTGCCAGTAGTATAATCTTGAGTCAGCCCCAGCATTTT. Translating gives CASSIILSQPQHF.

The V gene is TRBV21-1, the J gene TRBJ1-4; the DNA was not compared with TRBD1, the D call given in the table. TRBV21-1 is a pseudogene. The CDR3 contains 16 residues. CDR3 sequence: CASSTQAQGTNEKLFF. CDR3 nucleotide sequence: TGTGCCAGCAGCACGCAGGCCCAGGGAACTAATGAAAAACTGTTTTTT.

The chain recombines TRBV21-1 with TRBJ1-5; no DNA check was done on the table's D call, TRBD1. TRBV21-1 is a documented pseudogene. The CDR3 contains 16 residues. CDR3 in amino acids: CASSKETGFSNQPQHF. CDR3 nucleotide sequence: TGTGCCAGCAGCAAAGAGACAGGATTTAGCAATCAGCCCCAGCATTTT.

This clone was seen a few times. V is TRBV28 and J is TRBJ2-7; 7 nucleotides align to TRBD2. From germline, CDR1 is MDHEN and CDR2 SYDVKM. The CDR3 has 15 residues. V gave up 5 bases and J gave up 3 bases; unmatched junction bases: 10. The DNA for the CDR3 is TGTGCCAGCAGTGAGACCCGGGACTACAACTACGAGCAGTACTTC. This translates into CASSETRDYNYEQYF.

The chain uses TRBV19 and TRBJ2-5; 8 bases line up with TRBD2. The CDR3 totals 15 residues. Germline V gene sequence: CDR1 LNHDA, CDR2 SQIVND (reference sequence). J gave up 4 bases and V 1 base, and 5 bases lay outside the gene matches. Here the CDR3 DNA reads TGTGCCAGTAGTATAGCGGCGGGAGGTGGAGAGACCCAGTACTTC. This gives the protein CASSIAAGGGETQYF.

This chain uses TRBV30 with TRBJ1-6, with 8 bases fitting TRBD1. The germline V gene encodes CDR1 GTSNPN and CDR2 SVGIG (reference sequence). Trimming cost V 2 bases and J 8 bases; bases outside gene matches: 8. The CDR3 covers 15 residues. The CDR3 loop is CAWSSGRGPDSPLHF. The DNA of the CDR3 is TGTGCCTGGAGTTCGGGCAGGGGGCCTGATTCACCCCTCCACTTT.

The rearrangement uses TRBV7-9 and TRBJ2-1; no firm D call. Germline CDR1 is SEHNR and CDR2 is FQNEAQ (reference sequence). There are 14 residues in the CDR3. V lost 1 base and J 2 bases, leaving 6 bases between the germline ends. This CDR3 reads CASSLGGTYNEQFF. CDR3 DNA sequence: TGTGCCAGCAGCTTAGGCGGAACCTACAATGAGCAGTTCTTC.

This rearrangement joins TRBV11-1 to TRBJ2-5; D might be TRBD2 (5 bases). Trimming cost V 6 bases and J 1 base, with 21 bases left between them. Germline assignment: CDR1 SGHAT and CDR2 FQDESV (reference sequence). The CDR3 totals 17 residues. The CDR3 protein is CASSFRPVGVTQETQYF. CDR3 bases: TGTGCCAGCAGTTTTCGGCCAGTCGGGGTAACCCAAGAGACCCAGTACTTC.

The chain has TRBV5-1 and TRBJ2-1, with D perhaps matching TRBD1 (6 bases). This CDR3 region has 15 residues. V dropped 4 bases and J dropped 4 bases, with 15 bases sitting between them. CDR1 SGHRS and CDR2 YFSETQ come from the germline V gene. The CDR3 DNA sequence: TGCGCCAGCAGCGGGGGCGACGGATTTTACAATGAGCAGTTCTTC. Translation: CASSGGDGFYNEQFF.

This clone was counted a single time. V usage is TRBV6-5 and J usage is TRBJ1-4; 8 nucleotides match TRBD1. The junction had 4 bases not matched to a gene; V was cut back by 0 bases and J by 4 bases. The germline CDR1 and CDR2 sequences are MNHEY and SVGAGI. The CDR3 has 16 amino acids. CDR3 loop: CASSYSGQGYNEKLFF. The CDR3 DNA reads as TGTGCCAGCAGTTACTCAGGACAGGGCTATAATGAAAAACTGTTTTTT.

The V gene is TRBV5-6, the J gene TRBJ2-7; 7 bases match TRBD1. After removal of 3 bases from V and 2 bases from J, the junction contained 14 bases not matched to a gene. Germline assignment: CDR1 SGHDT and CDR2 YYEEEE. The CDR3 is made up of 17 amino acids. This CDR3 reads CASSWSLTGPMAYEQYF. The DNA for the CDR3 is TGTGCCAGCAGCTGGAGTTTGACAGGGCCCATGGCCTACGAGCAGTACTTC.

The CDR3 loop reads CASSLSGTSGSTDTQYF. Written as DNA, the CDR3 is TGCGCCAGCAGCTTGTCCGGGACTAGCGGGAGTACGGATACGCAGTATTTT. The chain combines TRBV5-1 with TRBJ2-3; 14 bases line up with TRBD2. The CDR3 extends over 17 amino acids. Trimming removed 1 base from V and 6 bases from J; junction bases left unmatched: 7. Germline V gene lookup returns CDR1 SGHRS and CDR2 YFSETQ. The full variable domain, rest sourced from reference TRBV5-1 and TRBJ2-3, is KAGVTQTPRYLIKTRGQQVTLSCSPISGHRSVSWYQQTPGQGLQFLFEYFSETQRNKGNFPGRFSGRQFSNSRSEMNVSTLELGDSALYLCASSLSGTSGSTDTQYFGPGTRLTVL.

This chain links TRBV10-3 with TRBJ2-3; D is unclear. The V gene's germline CDR1 is ENHRY and CDR2 SYGVKD. This CDR3 spans 13 amino acids. V was clipped by 10 bases and J by 4 bases, with 15 bases between them. CDR3 nucleotide sequence: TGTGCCAGCGAACCCGTATTGGCAGATACGCAGTATTTT. This translates into CASEPVLADTQYF.

The chain joins TRBV18 to TRBJ2-5; a weak D match, TRBD1 (6 bases). The CDR3 sequence is 18 residues long. V lost 1 base and J 0 bases, leaving 18 bases between the germline ends. CDR1 and CDR2 (germline): KGHSH, LQKENI. CDR3 sequence reads: CASSPRAYSGVYQETQYF. CDR3 coding DNA: TGTGCCAGCTCACCACGGGCATATTCAGGGGTGTACCAAGAGACCCAGTACTTC.

The chain uses TRBV27 and TRBJ2-3; D might be TRBD2 (6 bases). The V gene lost 5 bases and the J gene lost 5 bases, with 14 bases spanning the gap. Germline lookup yields CDR1 MNHEY and CDR2 SMNVEV (reference sequence). This CDR3 comprises 14 residues. The CDR3 bases are TGTGCCAGCAGTCTCGGGACTGAACAAGATACGCAGTATTTT. Residues: CASSLGTEQDTQYF.

The count of this clone is one. This rearrangement joins TRBV7-9 to TRBJ2-5; D uncertain. Germline V gives CDR1 SEHNR, CDR2 FQNEAQ (reference sequence). Deletions cut 4 bases from V and 2 bases from J, with 14 bases between. The CDR3 has 15 residues. CDR3 sequence (DNA): TGTGCCAGCAGCTCGACTGGCGAATTTCAAGAGACCCAGTACTTC. The encoded protein is CASSSTGEFQETQYF. Complete variable domain (other parts from reference TRBV7-9 and TRBJ2-5): DTGVSQNPRHKITKRGQNVTFRCDPISEHNRLYWYRQTLGQGPEFLTYFQNEAQLEKSRLLSDRFSAERPKGSFSTLEIQRTEQGDSAMYLCASSSTGEFQETQYFGPGTRLLVL.

The rearrangement joins TRBV11-2 to TRBJ2-3; 10 nucleotides line up with TRBD2. Losses at the gene ends were 4 bases for V and 6 bases for J; bases not matched to a gene: 4. Germline values: CDR1 SGHAT, CDR2 FQNNGV. This CDR3 has 14 residues. The CDR3 nucleotides are TGTGCCAGCAGCTGGGGTAGCGGGAGGGATACGCAGTATTTT. The encoded protein is CASSWGSGRDTQYF.

The chain is built from TRBV7-9 and TRBJ2-7, with D perhaps matching TRBD2 (6 bases). Germline CDR1 is SEHNR and CDR2 is FQNEAQ (reference sequence). The V and J ends lost 4 bases and 5 bases respectively, with 18 bases between them. The CDR3 covers 15 residues. DNA of the CDR3: TGTGCCAGCAGCTCCAATGGAGGGTTAGGAGACGAGCAGTACTTC. This codes for CASSSNGGLGDEQYF.

This chain uses TRBV7-8 with TRBJ2-5; D might be TRBD2 (6 bases). This CDR3 spans 15 amino acids. V was pared by 6 bases and J by 1 base, with 15 bases between. Germline CDR1 SGHVS, CDR2 FQNEAQ. The CDR3 loop is CASSHNSGSQETQYF. Here the CDR3 DNA reads TGTGCCAGCAGTCACAACTCCGGGAGCCAAGAGACCCAGTACTTC. Full variable domain (outside the CDR3, taken from reference TRBV7-8 and TRBJ2-5): GAGVSQSPRYKVAKRGQDVALRCDPISGHVSLFWYQQALGQGPEFLTYFQNEAQLDKSGLPSDRFFAERPEGSVSTLKIQRTQQEDSAVYLCASSHNSGSQETQYFGPGTRLLVL.

This chain links TRBV7-3 with TRBJ2-2; 8 bases map to TRBD2. Looked up from germline, CDR1 is SGHTA and CDR2 is FQGTGA. Unmatched junction bases numbered 5, after V lost 4 bases and J lost 7 bases. The CDR3 is 14 residues long. The CDR3 DNA is TGTGCCAGCAGCTCCCGTCGGGGGGGCGGGGAGCTGTTTTTT. Protein: CASSSRRGGGELFF.